This entry lists 17 T cell receptor beta chains sequenced from one sample in a study of technical replicates of blood from a few donors. Libraries were prepared by immunoSEQ multiplex PCR; TCRdb keeps only in-frame clonotypes and omits some of them. Altogether more than 90,000 clones are present, 96% being singletons, with the ten largest covering 0.2% to 0.25%. The sequencing input was T cells isolated from PBMCs. The receptors derive from a human donor in good health.

The CDR3 sequence is CASAALLAVSYEQYF. DNA of the CDR3: TGTGCCAGCGCGGCCCTGTTGGCAGTCTCCTACGAGCAGTACTTC. The chain is built from TRBV28 and TRBJ2-7; unclear D gene. This CDR3 is 15 amino acids long. CDR1 is MDHEN, CDR2 SYDVKM, per germline. V was shortened by 8 bases and J by 0 bases, with 17 bases between the two germline ends.

V and J are TRBV18 and TRBJ1-2, with 7 bases fitting TRBD1. Germline CDR1 and CDR2: KGHSH and LQKENI. Trimming at V came to 0 bases and at J to 6 bases, leaving 4 bases not matched to a gene. This CDR3 comprises 14 residues. The CDR3 nucleotides read TGTGCCAGCTCACCACCGGACAGGACCCATGGCTACACCTTC. Amino acids: CASSPPDRTHGYTF.

This clone occurred once. The chain couples TRBV5-1 to TRBJ2-7; 12 nucleotides line up with TRBD2. V was pared by 4 bases and J by 0 bases, with 11 bases of the junction left unmatched. The CDR3 contains 18 residues. Germline V gene sequence: CDR1 SGHRS, CDR2 YFSETQ. The CDR3 DNA reads TGCGCCAGCAGCCTACGGACTAGCGGGACCACCCTCTCCTACGAGCAGTACTTC. The encoded protein is CASSLRTSGTTLSYEQYF.

This clone was observed a single time. The chain combines TRBV28 with TRBJ2-6; TRBD1 is a possible D gene (7 bases). Trimming removed 3 bases from V and 1 base from J, with 10 bases in between. Germline V gene sequence: CDR1 MDHEN, CDR2 SYDVKM. This CDR3 spans 16 amino acids. CDR3 protein: CASSFRGTSGANVLTF. For the CDR3, the DNA is TGTGCCAGCAGTTTCAGGGGGACTTCTGGGGCCAACGTCCTGACTTTC.

This chain connects TRBV27 to TRBJ1-5; 9 positions match TRBD1. Per the germline V gene, CDR1 is MNHEY and CDR2 is SMNVEV (reference sequence). This CDR3 contains 17 residues. The trim removed 4 bases at V and 2 bases at J, leaving 9 bases unmatched. For the CDR3, the DNA is TGTGCCAGCAGTTCCCAAAGGACAGGGGAGGGCAATCAGCCCCAGCATTTT. It encodes CASSSQRTGEGNQPQHF.

The chain recombines TRBV7-2 with TRBJ1-6, with TRBD1 identical over 7 bases. The CDR3 totals 13 residues. Germline CDR1 and CDR2: SGHTA and FQGNSA. V was pared by 5 bases and J by 9 bases, with 4 bases of the junction left unmatched. The CDR3 DNA sequence: TGTGCCAGCAGCCTGGGACAGAGTTCACCCCTCCACTTT. Its protein product is CASSLGQSSPLHF.

The V call is TRBV12-5, the J call TRBJ2-7, with 7 positions matching TRBD2. This CDR3 is built from 18 residues. Germline CDR1 reads LGHNT; CDR2 reads FRNRAP. After removal of 0 bases from V and 2 bases from J, the junction contained 13 bases not matched to a gene. DNA for the CDR3: TGTGCTAGTGGTTTGGTACGCACGGGAGGTGAAGGGCCCTACGAGCAGTACTTC. It codes for CASGLVRTGGEGPYEQYF.

The chain recombines TRBV9 with TRBJ2-5, with 8 positions matching TRBD1. The V gene end was trimmed by 5 bases and the J gene end by 2 bases; junction bases not matched to a gene: 8. This CDR3 comprises 15 residues. Germline V CDR1 and CDR2: SGDLS, YYNGEE. The CDR3 nucleotides are TGTGCCAGCAGTCCCCTCCAGGGGGCGCAAGAGACCCAGTACTTC. Protein sequence: CASSPLQGAQETQYF. Supplemented by reference TRBV9 and TRBJ2-5, the full variable domain reads DSGVTQTPKHLITATGQRVTLRCSPRSGDLSVYWYQQSLDQGLQFLIQYYNGEERAKGNILERFSAQQFPDLHSELNLSSLELGDSALYFCASSPLQGAQETQYFGPGTRLLVL.

The chain is built from TRBV15 and TRBJ1-1, with 8 bases aligning to TRBD1. The length of the CDR3 is 18 residues. Unmatched junction bases numbered 9, after V lost 0 bases and J lost 0 bases. CDR1 and CDR2 (germline): LNHNV, YYDKDF (reference sequence). The CDR3 DNA sequence: TGTGCCACCAGCAGAGATCCAGGGGGCGGTATCATGAACACTGAAGCTTTCTTT. Residues: CATSRDPGGGIMNTEAFF.

The DNA of the CDR3 is TGTGCCAGCAGCTTTGGTCTCGGAGCAAACACCGGGGAGCTGTTTTTT. It yields the protein CASSFGLGANTGELFF. The chain recombines TRBV5-4 with TRBJ2-2; no reliable D call. From germline, CDR1 is SGHNT and CDR2 YYREEE (reference sequence). The V and J ends lost 2 bases and 2 bases respectively, with 13 bases between them. The CDR3 totals 16 residues.

This chain connects TRBV7-9 to TRBJ2-3; D might be TRBD1 (6 bases). The V gene's germline CDR1 is SEHNR and CDR2 FQNEAQ (reference sequence). The CDR3 runs 14 residues. V was pared by 4 bases and J by 3 bases, with 11 bases between. CDR3 sequence: CASSSSGVTDTQYF. The CDR3 nucleotides read TGTGCCAGCAGCTCATCAGGGGTAACAGATACGCAGTATTTT.

The chain employs TRBV7-3 and TRBJ1-2; 8 nucleotides match TRBD1. The CDR3 loop spans 13 amino acids. Germline V gene data show CDR1 as SGHTA and CDR2 as FQGTGA. Trimming cost V 5 bases and J 5 bases; bases outside gene matches: 4. CDR3 nucleotides: TGTGCCAGCAGCCCGGACAGGGAGTATGGCTACACCTTC. This codes for CASSPDREYGYTF.

This clone was observed once. The genes are TRBV4-2 and TRBJ2-2; tentative D call: TRBD1 (7 bases). This CDR3 has 16 amino acids. Per germline, CDR1 LGHNA and CDR2 YNFKEQ. Trimming took off 0 bases at V and 8 bases at J, with 16 bases between the two ends. CDR3 sequence reads: CASSQDRAGGLGELFF. CDR3 sequence (DNA): TGTGCCAGCAGCCAAGATCGGGCAGGGGGGCTGGGGGAGCTGTTTTTT.

The rearrangement joins TRBV5-1 to TRBJ2-2; the D gene is possibly TRBD2 (5 bases). The CDR3 sequence is 13 residues long. With 7 bases removed from V and 1 base from J, the gap between germline ends came to 8 bases. Germline values: CDR1 SGHRS, CDR2 YFSETQ. DNA of the CDR3: TGCGCCAGCCTCCGGGAGAACACCGGGGAGCTGTTTTTT. This gives the protein CASLRENTGELFF.

The chain recombines TRBV9 with TRBJ2-2; D is unclear. The CDR3 consists of 15 residues. The germline CDR1 and CDR2 sequences are SGDLS and YYNGEE. Trimming removed 0 bases from V and 0 bases from J, with 6 bases in between. The CDR3 spells CASSVDTTNTGELFF. The CDR3 nucleotides read TGTGCCAGCAGCGTAGACACGACGAACACCGGGGAGCTGTTTTTT. The whole variable domain, remainder taken from reference TRBV9 and TRBJ2-2, is DSGVTQTPKHLITATGQRVTLRCSPRSGDLSVYWYQQSLDQGLQFLIQYYNGEERAKGNILERFSAQQFPDLHSELNLSSLELGDSALYFCASSVDTTNTGELFFGEGSRLTVL.

The V and J genes are TRBV7-2 and TRBJ2-2; 12 bases line up with TRBD2. CDR3 length: 17 residues. Germline-derived CDR1 and CDR2 are SGHTA and FQGNSA. V trimming: 4 bases; J trimming: 7 bases; junction bases outside the gene matches: 10. The CDR3 nucleotides read TGTGCCAGCAGCTACCTAGCGGGAGGGCTCCTCGGCGGGGAGCTGTTTTTT. This sequence encodes CASSYLAGGLLGGELFF.

The chain recombines TRBV29-1 with TRBJ2-7; 9 nucleotides match TRBD2. The germline CDR1 and CDR2 sequences are SQVTM and ANQGSEA. Germline trimming cut 2 bases from V and 4 bases from J; bases unmatched to any gene: 6. The CDR3 sequence is 14 residues long. As DNA, the CDR3 is TGCAGCGTTGAATGGGCGGGAGGGACATACGAGCAGTACTTC. Encoded protein: CSVEWAGGTYEQYF.